This TCR beta chain stems from a study of cytomegalovirus exposure and HLA in healthy donors. Overall study: Drawn from HLA-typed donors, around 85 million unique TCRs were held in an early data release.

Study-wide points: The study listed approximately 170 cytomegalovirus-associated TCR beta chains.

As regards this clone: The antigen is not known.

V lost 9 bases and J lost 4; bases outside the gene matches: 6. Germline CDR1 reads ENHRY; CDR2 reads SYGVKD. The CDR3 length is 13 residues. A multiplex PCR was run with 60 Vbeta primers and 13 Jbeta primers. Method: immunoSEQ multiplex PCR; TCRdb's copy keeps in-frame clones and lacks some. The repertoire has some 210,000 clones, roughly four fifths of them found once; the top ten carry approximately 2%. The sequence was obtained from a woman between 25 and 40 years old in good health and CMV-seropositive. V usage is TRBV10-3 and J usage is TRBJ2-7, with TRBD1 matching over 10 bases. The sequenced material came from PBMCs. CDR3 nucleotides: TGTGCCATTCTCCGGGACAGGGGTTACGAGCAGTACTTC. The encoded protein is CAILRDRGYEQYF.